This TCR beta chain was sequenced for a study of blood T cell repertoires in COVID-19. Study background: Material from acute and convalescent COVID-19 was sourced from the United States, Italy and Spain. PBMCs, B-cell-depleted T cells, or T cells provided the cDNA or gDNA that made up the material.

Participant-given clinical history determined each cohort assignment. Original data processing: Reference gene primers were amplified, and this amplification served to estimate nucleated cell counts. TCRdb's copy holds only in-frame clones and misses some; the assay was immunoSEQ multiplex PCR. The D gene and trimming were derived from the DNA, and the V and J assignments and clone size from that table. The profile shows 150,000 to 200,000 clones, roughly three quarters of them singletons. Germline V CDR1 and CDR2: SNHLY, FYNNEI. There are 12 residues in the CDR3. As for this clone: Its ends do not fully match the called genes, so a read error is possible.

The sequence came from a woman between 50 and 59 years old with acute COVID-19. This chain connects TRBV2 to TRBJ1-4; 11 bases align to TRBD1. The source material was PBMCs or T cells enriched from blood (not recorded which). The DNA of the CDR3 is TGTGCCAGCAGTGAAGTACGGGACAGGGGGGCCTTT. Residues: CASSEVRDRGAF.